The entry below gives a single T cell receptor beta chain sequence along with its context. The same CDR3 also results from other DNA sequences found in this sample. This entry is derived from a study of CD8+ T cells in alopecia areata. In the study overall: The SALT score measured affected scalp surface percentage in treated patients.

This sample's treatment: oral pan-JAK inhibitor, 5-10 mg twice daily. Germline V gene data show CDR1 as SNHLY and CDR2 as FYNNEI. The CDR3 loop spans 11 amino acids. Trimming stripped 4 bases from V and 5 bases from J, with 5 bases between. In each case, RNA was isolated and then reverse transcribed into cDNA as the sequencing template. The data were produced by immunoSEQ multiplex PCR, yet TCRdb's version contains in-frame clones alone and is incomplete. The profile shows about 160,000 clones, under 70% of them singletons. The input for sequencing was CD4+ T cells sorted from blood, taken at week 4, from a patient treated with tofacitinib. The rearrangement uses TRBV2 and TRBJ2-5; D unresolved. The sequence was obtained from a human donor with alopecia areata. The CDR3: CASSVGETQYF. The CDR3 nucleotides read TGTGCCAGCAGTGTTGGGGAGACCCAGTACTTC.